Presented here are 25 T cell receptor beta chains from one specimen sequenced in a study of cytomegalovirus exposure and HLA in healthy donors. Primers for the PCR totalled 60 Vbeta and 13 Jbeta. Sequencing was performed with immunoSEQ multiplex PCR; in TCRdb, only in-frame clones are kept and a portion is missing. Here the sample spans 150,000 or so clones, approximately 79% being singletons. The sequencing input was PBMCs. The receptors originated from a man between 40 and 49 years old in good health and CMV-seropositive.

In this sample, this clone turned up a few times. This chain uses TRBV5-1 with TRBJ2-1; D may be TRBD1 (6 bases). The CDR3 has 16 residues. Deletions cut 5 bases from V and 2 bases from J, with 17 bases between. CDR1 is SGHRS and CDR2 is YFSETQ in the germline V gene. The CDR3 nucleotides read TGCGCCAGCAGTAGCACTGTGGACAGCCCCTACAATGAGCAGTTCTTC. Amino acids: CASSSTVDSPYNEQFF.

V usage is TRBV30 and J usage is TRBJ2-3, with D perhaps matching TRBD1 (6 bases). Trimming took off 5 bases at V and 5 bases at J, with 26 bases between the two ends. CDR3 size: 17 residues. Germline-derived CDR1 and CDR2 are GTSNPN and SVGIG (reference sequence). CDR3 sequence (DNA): TGTGCCTGGCTTCCAACAGACAGGTTAAGGGGTAGAGATACGCAGTATTTT. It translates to CAWLPTDRLRGRDTQYF.

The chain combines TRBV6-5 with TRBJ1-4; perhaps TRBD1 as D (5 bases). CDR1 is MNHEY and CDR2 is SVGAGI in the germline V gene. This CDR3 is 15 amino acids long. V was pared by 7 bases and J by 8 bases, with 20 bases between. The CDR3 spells CASIPGQGNGEKLFF. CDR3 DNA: TGTGCCAGCATACCCGGTCAGGGAAACGGCGAAAAACTGTTTTTT.

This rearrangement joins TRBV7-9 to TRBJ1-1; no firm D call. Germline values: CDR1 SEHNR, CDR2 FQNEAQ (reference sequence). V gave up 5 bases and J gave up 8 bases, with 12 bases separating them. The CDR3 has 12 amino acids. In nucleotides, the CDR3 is TGTGCCAGCAGCCCAAACCACATGGAAGCTTTCTTT. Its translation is CASSPNHMEAFF. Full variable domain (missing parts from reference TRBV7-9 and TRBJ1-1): DTGVSQNPRHKITKRGQNVTFRCDPISEHNRLYWYRQTLGQGPEFLTYFQNEAQLEKSRLLSDRFSAERPKGSFSTLEIQRTEQGDSAMYLCASSPNHMEAFFGQGTRLTVV.

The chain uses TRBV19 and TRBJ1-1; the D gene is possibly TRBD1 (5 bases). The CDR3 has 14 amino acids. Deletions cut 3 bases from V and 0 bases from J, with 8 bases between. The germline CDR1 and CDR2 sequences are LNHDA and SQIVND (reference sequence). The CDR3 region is CASSMRQMNTEAFF. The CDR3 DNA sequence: TGTGCCAGTAGTATGAGACAGATGAACACTGAAGCTTTCTTT.

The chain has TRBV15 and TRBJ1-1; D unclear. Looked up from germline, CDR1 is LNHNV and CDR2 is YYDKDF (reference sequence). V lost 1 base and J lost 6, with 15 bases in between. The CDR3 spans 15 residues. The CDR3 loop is CATSRGWGMGAEAFF. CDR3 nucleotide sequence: TGTGCCACCAGCAGAGGGTGGGGAATGGGAGCTGAAGCTTTCTTT.

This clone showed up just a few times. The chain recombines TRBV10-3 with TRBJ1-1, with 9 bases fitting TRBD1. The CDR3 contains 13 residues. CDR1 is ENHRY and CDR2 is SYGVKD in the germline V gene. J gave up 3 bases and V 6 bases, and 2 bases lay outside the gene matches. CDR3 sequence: CAISTGGYTEAFF. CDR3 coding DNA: TGTGCCATCAGCACAGGGGGCTACACTGAAGCTTTCTTT.

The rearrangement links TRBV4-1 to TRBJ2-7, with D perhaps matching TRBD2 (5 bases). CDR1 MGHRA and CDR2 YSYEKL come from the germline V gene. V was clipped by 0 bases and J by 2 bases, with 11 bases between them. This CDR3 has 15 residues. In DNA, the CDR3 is TGCGCCAGCAGCCAAGATGATAGCGTAGCCTACGAGCAGTACTTC. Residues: CASSQDDSVAYEQYF.

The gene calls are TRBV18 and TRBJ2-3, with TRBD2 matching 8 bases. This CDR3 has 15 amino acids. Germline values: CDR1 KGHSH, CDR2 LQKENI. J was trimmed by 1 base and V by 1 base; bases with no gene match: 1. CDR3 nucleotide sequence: TGTGCCAGCTCACCACAACTAGCGGGCACAGATACGCAGTATTTT. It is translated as CASSPQLAGTDTQYF. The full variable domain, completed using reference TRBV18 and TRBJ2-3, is NAGVMQNPRHLVRRRGQEARLRCSPMKGHSHVYWYRQLPEEGLKFMVYLQKENIIDESGMPKERFSAEFPKEGPSILRIQQVVRGDSAAYFCASSPQLAGTDTQYFGPGTRLTVL.

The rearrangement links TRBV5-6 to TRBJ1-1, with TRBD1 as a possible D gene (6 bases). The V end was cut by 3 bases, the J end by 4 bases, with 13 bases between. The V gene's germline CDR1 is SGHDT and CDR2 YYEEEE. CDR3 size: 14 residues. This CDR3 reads CASSWDTISTEAFF. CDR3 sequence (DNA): TGTGCCAGCAGCTGGGACACGATCAGCACTGAAGCTTTCTTT.

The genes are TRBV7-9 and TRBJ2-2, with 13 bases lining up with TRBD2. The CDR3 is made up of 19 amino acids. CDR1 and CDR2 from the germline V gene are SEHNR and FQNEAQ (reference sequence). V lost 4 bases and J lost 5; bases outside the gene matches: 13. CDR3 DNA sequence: TGTGCCAGCAGCTCCACATTACTAGCGGGAGGGCCAGGAACCGGGGAGCTGTTTTTT. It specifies CASSSTLLAGGPGTGELFF. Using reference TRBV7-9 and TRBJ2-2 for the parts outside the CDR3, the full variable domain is DTGVSQNPRHKITKRGQNVTFRCDPISEHNRLYWYRQTLGQGPEFLTYFQNEAQLEKSRLLSDRFSAERPKGSFSTLEIQRTEQGDSAMYLCASSSTLLAGGPGTGELFFGEGSRLTVL.

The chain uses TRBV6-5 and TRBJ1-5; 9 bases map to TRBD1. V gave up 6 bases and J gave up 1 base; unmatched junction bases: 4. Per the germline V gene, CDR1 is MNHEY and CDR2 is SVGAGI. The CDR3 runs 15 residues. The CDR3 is CASRSQGASNQPQHF. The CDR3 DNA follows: TGTGCCAGCAGGTCACAGGGGGCCAGCAATCAGCCCCAGCATTTT.

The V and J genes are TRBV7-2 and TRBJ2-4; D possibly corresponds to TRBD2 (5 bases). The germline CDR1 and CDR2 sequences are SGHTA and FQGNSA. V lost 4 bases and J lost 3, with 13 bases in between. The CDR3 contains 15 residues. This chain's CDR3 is CASSSWRGGKNIQYF. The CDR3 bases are TGTGCCAGCAGCTCATGGAGAGGAGGCAAAAACATTCAGTACTTC.

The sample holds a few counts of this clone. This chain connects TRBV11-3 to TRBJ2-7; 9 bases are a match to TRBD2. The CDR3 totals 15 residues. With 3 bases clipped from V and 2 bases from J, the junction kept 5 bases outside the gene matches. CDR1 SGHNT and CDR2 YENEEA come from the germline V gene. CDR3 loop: CASSFPSGTTYEQYF. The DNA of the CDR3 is TGTGCCAGCAGCTTTCCTAGCGGGACCACCTACGAGCAGTACTTC.

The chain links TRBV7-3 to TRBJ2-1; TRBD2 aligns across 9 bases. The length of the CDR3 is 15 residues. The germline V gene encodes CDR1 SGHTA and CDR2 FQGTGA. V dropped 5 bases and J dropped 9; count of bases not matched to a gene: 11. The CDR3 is CASSPGLAIGSEQFF. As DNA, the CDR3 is TGTGCCAGCAGCCCGGGACTAGCTATTGGTAGTGAGCAGTTCTTC.

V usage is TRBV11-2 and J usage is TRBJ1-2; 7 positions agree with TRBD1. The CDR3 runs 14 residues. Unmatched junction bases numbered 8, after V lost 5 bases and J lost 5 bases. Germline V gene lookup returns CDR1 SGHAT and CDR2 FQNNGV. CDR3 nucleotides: TGTGCCAGCAGCCCAACAGGGGACTCATATGGCTACACCTTC. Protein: CASSPTGDSYGYTF.

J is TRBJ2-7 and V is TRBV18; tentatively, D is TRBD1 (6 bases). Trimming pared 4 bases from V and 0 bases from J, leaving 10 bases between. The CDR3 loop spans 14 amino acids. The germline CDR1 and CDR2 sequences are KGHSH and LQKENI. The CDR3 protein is CASSQDRHSYEQYF. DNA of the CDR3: TGTGCCAGCTCACAAGACAGGCACTCCTACGAGCAGTACTTC.

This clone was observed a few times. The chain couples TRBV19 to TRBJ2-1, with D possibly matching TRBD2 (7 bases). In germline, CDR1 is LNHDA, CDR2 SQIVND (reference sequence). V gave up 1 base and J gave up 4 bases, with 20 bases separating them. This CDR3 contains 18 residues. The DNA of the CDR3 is TGTGCCAGTAGTATAGGGGTTGGGGGGCTAGCGGAGTACAATGAGCAGTTCTTC. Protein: CASSIGVGGLAEYNEQFF.

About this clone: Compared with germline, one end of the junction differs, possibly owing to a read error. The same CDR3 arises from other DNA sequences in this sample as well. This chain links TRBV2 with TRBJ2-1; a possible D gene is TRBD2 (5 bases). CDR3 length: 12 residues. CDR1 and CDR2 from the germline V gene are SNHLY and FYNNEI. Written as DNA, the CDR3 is TGTGCCAGCAGAACTGGGGAGTATGAACAGTTCTTC. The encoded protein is CASRTGEYEQFF.

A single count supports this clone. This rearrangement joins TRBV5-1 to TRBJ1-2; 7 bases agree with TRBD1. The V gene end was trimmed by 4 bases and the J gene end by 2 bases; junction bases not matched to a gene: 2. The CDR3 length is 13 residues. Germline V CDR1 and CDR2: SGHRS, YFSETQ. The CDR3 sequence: CASSLGQNYGYTF. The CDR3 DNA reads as TGCGCCAGCAGCCTGGGACAGAACTATGGCTACACCTTC.

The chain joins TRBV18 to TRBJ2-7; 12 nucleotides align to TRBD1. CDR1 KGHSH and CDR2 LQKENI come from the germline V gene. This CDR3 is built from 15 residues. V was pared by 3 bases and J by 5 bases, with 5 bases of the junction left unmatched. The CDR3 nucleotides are TGTGCCAGCTCACCGGGACAGGGGGCGGGAAACGAGCAGTACTTC. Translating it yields CASSPGQGAGNEQYF.

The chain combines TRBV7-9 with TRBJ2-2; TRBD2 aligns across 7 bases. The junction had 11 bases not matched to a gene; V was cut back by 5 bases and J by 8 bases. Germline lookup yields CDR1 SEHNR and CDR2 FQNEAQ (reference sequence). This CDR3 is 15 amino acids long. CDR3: CASSNRGEGSGELFF. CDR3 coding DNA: TGTGCCAGCAGCAACCGTGGGGAGGGGTCGGGGGAGCTGTTTTTT.

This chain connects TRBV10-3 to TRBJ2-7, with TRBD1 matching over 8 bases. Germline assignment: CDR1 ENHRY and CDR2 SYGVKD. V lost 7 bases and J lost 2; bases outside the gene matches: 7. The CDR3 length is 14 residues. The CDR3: CAITPGQGTYEQYF. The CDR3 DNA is TGTGCCATCACCCCAGGACAGGGAACCTACGAGCAGTACTTC.

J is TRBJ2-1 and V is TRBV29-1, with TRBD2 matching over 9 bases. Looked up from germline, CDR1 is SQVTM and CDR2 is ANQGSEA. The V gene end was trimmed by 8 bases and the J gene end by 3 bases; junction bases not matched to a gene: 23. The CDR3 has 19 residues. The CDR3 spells CSSTPPLPTSGNNYNEQFF. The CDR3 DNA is TGCAGCTCCACCCCCCCACTCCCGACTAGCGGCAACAACTACAATGAGCAGTTCTTC.

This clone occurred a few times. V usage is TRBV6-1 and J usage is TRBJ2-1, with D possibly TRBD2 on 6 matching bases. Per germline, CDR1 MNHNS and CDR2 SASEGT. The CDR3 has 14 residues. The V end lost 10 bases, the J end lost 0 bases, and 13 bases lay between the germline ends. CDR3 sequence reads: CATVRGSSYNEQFF. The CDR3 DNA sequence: TGTGCCACCGTCCGGGGGAGCTCCTACAATGAGCAGTTCTTC.